These T cell receptor beta chains were read from a single sample in a study of shared clonotypes between healthy human individuals. Here immunoSEQ multiplex PCR was the method, and the copy in TCRdb shows in-frame clones only, minus some. This table holds roughly 1 million clones, about 75% found once. The specimen sequenced was memory CD4+ T cells sorted from blood. Every receptor here comes from a man younger than 35 in good health. Both conserved end residues are part of each CDR3. The D gene is left open where the match is weak. A clone size is listed for some rows: how often the clone was seen (once, few, many), or a class if it is expanded.

clone_size j_call d_call v_call cdr3_nt cdr3_aa
. TRBJ2-3 . TRBV18 TGTGCCAGCTCACCACCGACAGGGGGAGCGGGGGCTGTCACAGATACGCAGTATTTT CASSPPTGGAGAVTDTQYF
. TRBJ2-1 . TRBV11-1 TGTGCCAGCAGCTTAGGCCTTAACAATGAGCAGTTCTTC CASSLGLNNEQFF
. TRBJ2-7 . TRBV28 TGTGCCAGCAGTTTCAGACCCCAGGGAGAGCAGTACTTC CASSFRPQGEQYF
. TRBJ2-2 . TRBV2 TGTGCCAGCAGCATCGGGACAACGAACACCGGGGAGCTGTTTTTT CASSIGTTNTGELFF
. TRBJ2-1 TRBD1 TRBV6-6 TGTGCCAGCAGTTCCCGGACAGGGAACTACAATGAGCAGTTCTTC CASSSRTGNYNEQFF
few TRBJ1-4 TRBD1 TRBV5-6 TGTGCCAGCAGCGGAAGGACAGGAGCTAATGAAAAACTGTTTTTT CASSGRTGANEKLFF
. TRBJ1-3 . TRBV15 TGTGCCACCAGCAGAGACAGGAGTTCTGGAAACACCATATATTTT CATSRDRSSGNTIYF
. TRBJ1-3 . TRBV9 TGTGCCAGCAGCGGGGAGGGGTCGGGATCTGGAAACACCATATATTTT CASSGEGSGSGNTIYF
. TRBJ2-6 TRBD2 TRBV19 TGTGCCAGTAGTGGCGGGGGGGCCGGGGCCAACGTCCTGACTTTC CASSGGGAGANVLTF
few TRBJ1-5 TRBD1 TRBV2 TGTGCCAGCAGTGGGGACAGGGCGAATCAGCCCCAGCATTTT CASSGDRANQPQHF
. TRBJ1-4 . TRBV29-1 TGCAGCGCCATGACACTTAATGAAAAACTGTTTTTT CSAMTLNEKLFF
. TRBJ2-1 TRBD1 TRBV7-9 TGTGCCAGCAGCTACAGGGGTGCCTACAATGAGCAGTTCTTC CASSYRGAYNEQFF
. TRBJ2-6 . TRBV19 TGTGCCAGTACCAATCAGGGATCTGGGGCCAACGTCCTGACTTTC CASTNQGSGANVLTF
. TRBJ1-5 . TRBV30 TGTGCCTGGAGTGCCGGCGGAGGTCAGCCCCAGCATTTT CAWSAGGGQPQHF
. TRBJ1-2 TRBD1 TRBV27 TGTGCCAGCAGTCCCAGGGGGGGCTATGGCTACACCTTC CASSPRGGYGYTF
once TRBJ1-1 . TRBV6-1 TGTGCCAGCAGTGAAGGGGGGAGGGGATCGGGAGCTTTCTTT CASSEGGRGSGAFF
once TRBJ2-7 . TRBV5-8 TGTGCCAGCAGCTTGGCCGCAGGTGGCAAGCAGTACTTC CASSLAAGGKQYF
. TRBJ2-7 TRBD1 TRBV7-2 TGTGCCAGCAGCTTAGGAGGGACAGGGGGTGGCGAGCAGTACTTC CASSLGGTGGGEQYF
many TRBJ2-3 TRBD2 TRBV5-1 TGCGCCAGCAGCTTGGTAGCGGGAACCACAGATACGCAGTATTTT CASSLVAGTTDTQYF
few TRBJ2-2 . TRBV5-4 TGTGCCAGCAGCCCTGACACCGGGGAGCTGTTTTTT CASSPDTGELFF
few TRBJ2-3 TRBD2 TRBV4-3 TGCGCCAGCAGCTCAGGACTAGCGGGAAAGACGCAGTATTTT CASSSGLAGKTQYF
. TRBJ2-7 . TRBV6-1 TGTGCCAGCAGCGCCCAGACCTACGAGCAGTACTTC CASSAQTYEQYF
once TRBJ2-1 . TRBV19 TGTGCCAGTAGCCTGGGGGGACTTCAGCAGTTCTTC CASSLGGLQQFF
. TRBJ2-1 TRBD1 TRBV7-9 TGTGCCAGCAGTCCCTCCCCGGGACAGGGGATCAATGAGCAGTTCTTC CASSPSPGQGINEQFF
. TRBJ2-3 TRBD2 TRBV5-1 TGCGCCAGCAGCCCAGAGCTTGCGGGGGGCACAGATACGCAGTATTTT CASSPELAGGTDTQYF
few TRBJ1-6 TRBD1 TRBV5-6 TGTGCCAGCAACATAGCAGGACAGGGGAATTCACCCCTCCACTTT CASNIAGQGNSPLHF
. TRBJ2-3 TRBD2 TRBV2 TGTGCCAGCAAGGAGCGGGGGGGCACAGATACGCAGTATTTT CASKERGGTDTQYF
. TRBJ2-3 TRBD1 TRBV5-8 TGTGCCAGCAGCTTGCGGGCAGGGGGAGATACGCAGTATTTT CASSLRAGGDTQYF
once TRBJ2-5 TRBD2 TRBV4-1 TGCGCCAGCAGCCTATCGGAGAGCGGGAGGGGTGAGACCCAGTACTTC CASSLSESGRGETQYF
. TRBJ1-4 . TRBV19 TGTGCCAGTAGTATACGGCAGGGGACTAATGAAAAACTGTTTTTT CASSIRQGTNEKLFF
. TRBJ2-5 . TRBV12-2 TGTGCAAGTCGCTTAGCGCGAGAATTACAAGAGACCCAGTACTTC CASRLARELQETQYF
. TRBJ2-1 . TRBV7-9 TGTGCCAGCAGCTCCGGGTACTCCTACAATGAGCAGTTCTTC CASSSGYSYNEQFF
. TRBJ2-2 . TRBV7-9 TGTGCCACCTTGTGGGGGAGAGGTACCGGGGAGCTGTTTTTT CATLWGRGTGELFF
. TRBJ2-1 TRBD1 TRBV30 TGTGCCTGGAGCCAGACAGGGAGCTCCTACAATGAGCAGTTCTTC CAWSQTGSSYNEQFF
. TRBJ1-1 . TRBV12-5 TGTGCTAGTGGTTCACAGGTGAAGAACACTGAAGCTTTCTTT CASGSQVKNTEAFF
. TRBJ2-7 TRBD2 TRBV2 TGTGCCAGCAGAACCAGCGGGGTCGAGCAGTACTTC CASRTSGVEQYF
. TRBJ2-3 . TRBV27 TGTGCCAGCAGTTTCCGCCGGACGGGCACAGATACGCAGTATTTT CASSFRRTGTDTQYF
few TRBJ2-4 . TRBV20-1 TGCGCCTTCCCTGCCAAAAACATTCAGTACTTC CAFPAKNIQYF
. TRBJ2-3 TRBD2 TRBV6-6 TGTGCCAGCACTCCACAAGCGGGGGGGACAGATACGCAGTATTTT CASTPQAGGTDTQYF
. TRBJ1-6 TRBD1 TRBV15 TGTGCCACCAGCAGAGTTGGACAGGAGTATAATTCACCCCTCCACTTT CATSRVGQEYNSPLHF
. TRBJ2-7 TRBD1 TRBV19 TGTGCCAGTAATGAAGGGGGCGAGTACGAGCAGTACTTC CASNEGGEYEQYF
. TRBJ2-2 . TRBV5-4 TGTGCCAGCAGCTTGGAAGGGGCGTACACCGGGGAGCTGTTTTTT CASSLEGAYTGELFF
. TRBJ1-2 TRBD1 TRBV11-2 TGTGCCAGCAGCTTAGATACACAGGGGATCTATGGCTACACCTTC CASSLDTQGIYGYTF
. TRBJ1-2 . TRBV15 TGTGCCACCAGCAGAGTCTTGGACTATGGCTACACCTTC CATSRVLDYGYTF
. TRBJ2-5 TRBD2 TRBV6-6 TGTGCCAGCAGCCGCAGACTAGCGGGAGGGGGAGAGACCCAGTACTTC CASSRRLAGGGETQYF
. TRBJ2-7 TRBD2 TRBV5-8 TGTGCCAGCAGCTCGATGCTAGCGGTGGCCTACGAGCAGTACTTC CASSSMLAVAYEQYF
. TRBJ2-5 TRBD1 TRBV2 TGTGCCAGCCGGGGGCGGGGACAGGGGGTTGGGGAGACCCAGTACTTC CASRGRGQGVGETQYF